The T cell receptor (beta chain) described here comes from a study of T cells after yellow fever vaccination. Study results and caveats: The secondary T-cell response peaked on day 5, not day 15, but was weaker. The appearance of a small share of clonotypes in both CD4 and CD8 compartments was observed. Reappearing after the booster were most of the clones from primary vaccination (96% CD4, 88% CD8).

This clonotype has a count of ten or more. Germline-derived CDR1 and CDR2 are DFQATT and SNEGSKA (reference sequence). Deletions cut 6 bases from V and 7 bases from J, with 19 bases between. The CDR3 consists of 14 residues. A universal primer site and UMIs were added as TCR cDNA was made by 5'RACE template switching. TCRdb reanalysed the 5' RACE reads using MiXCR and keeps one entry per CDR3 protein. Of nearly 45,000 distinct CDR3 sequences in the sample, 6.8% were seen once. The specimen was CD8+ T cells not binding an NS4B(214-222) dextramer, sorted from PBMCs, collected 45 days after the yellow fever booster vaccination. The clonotype comes from a man aged 30 to 45 who received the YFV17D yellow fever vaccine. V usage is TRBV20-1 and J usage is TRBJ2-1; tentatively, D is TRBD2 (6 bases). In nucleotides, the CDR3 is TGCAGTGCCCTAAGGGACTTGCTACCTAATGAGCAGTTCTTC. This translates into CSALRDLLPNEQFF.